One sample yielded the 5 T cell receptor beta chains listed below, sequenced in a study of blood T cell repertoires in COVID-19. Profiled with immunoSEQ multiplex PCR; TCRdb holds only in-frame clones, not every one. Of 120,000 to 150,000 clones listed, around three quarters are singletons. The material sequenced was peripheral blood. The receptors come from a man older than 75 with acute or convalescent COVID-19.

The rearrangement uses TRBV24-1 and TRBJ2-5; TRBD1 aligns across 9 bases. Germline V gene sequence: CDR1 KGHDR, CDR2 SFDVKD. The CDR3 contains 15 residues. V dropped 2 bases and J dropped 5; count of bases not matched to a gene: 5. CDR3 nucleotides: TGTGCCACCAGTGATTATGGACAGGGGTTGGAGACCCAGTACTTC. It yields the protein CATSDYGQGLETQYF.

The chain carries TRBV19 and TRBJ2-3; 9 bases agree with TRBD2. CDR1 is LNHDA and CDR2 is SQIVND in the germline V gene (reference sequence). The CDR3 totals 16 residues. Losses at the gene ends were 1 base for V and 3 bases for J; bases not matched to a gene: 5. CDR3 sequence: CASSIGAGGPTDTQYF. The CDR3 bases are TGTGCCAGTAGTATAGGGGCGGGGGGGCCTACAGATACGCAGTATTTT.

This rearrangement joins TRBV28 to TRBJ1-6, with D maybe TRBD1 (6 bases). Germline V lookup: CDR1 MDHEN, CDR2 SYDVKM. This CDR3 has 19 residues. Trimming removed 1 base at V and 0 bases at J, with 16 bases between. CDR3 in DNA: TGTGCCAGCAGTTTATCCCTAACGCAGGGGAGCTCCTATAATTCACCCCTCCACTTT. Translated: CASSLSLTQGSSYNSPLHF.

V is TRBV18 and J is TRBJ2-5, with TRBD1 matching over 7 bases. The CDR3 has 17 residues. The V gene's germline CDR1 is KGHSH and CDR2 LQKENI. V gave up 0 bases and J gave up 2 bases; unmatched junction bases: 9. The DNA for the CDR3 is TGTGCCAGCTCACCACCGGTGAAAGGGGGCTGGCAAGAGACCCAGTACTTC. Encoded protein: CASSPPVKGGWQETQYF.

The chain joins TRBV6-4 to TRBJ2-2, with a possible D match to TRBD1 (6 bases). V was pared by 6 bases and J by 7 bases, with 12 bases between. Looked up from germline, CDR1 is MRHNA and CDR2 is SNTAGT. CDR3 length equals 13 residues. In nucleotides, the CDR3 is TGTGCCAGCAGGACAGGTCAATACGGGGAGCTGTTTTTT. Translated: CASRTGQYGELFF.